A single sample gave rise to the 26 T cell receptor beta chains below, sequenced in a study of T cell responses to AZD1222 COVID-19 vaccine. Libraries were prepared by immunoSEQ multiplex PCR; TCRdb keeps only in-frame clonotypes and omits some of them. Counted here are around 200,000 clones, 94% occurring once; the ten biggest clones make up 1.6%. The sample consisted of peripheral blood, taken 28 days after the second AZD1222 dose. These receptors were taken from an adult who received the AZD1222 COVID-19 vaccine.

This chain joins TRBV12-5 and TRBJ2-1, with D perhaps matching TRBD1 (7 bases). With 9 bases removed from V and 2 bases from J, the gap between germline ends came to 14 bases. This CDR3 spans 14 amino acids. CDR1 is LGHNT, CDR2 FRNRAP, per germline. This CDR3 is CASARGETYNEQFF. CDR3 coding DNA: TGTGCTAGCGCCAGGGGGGAGACCTACAATGAGCAGTTCTTC.

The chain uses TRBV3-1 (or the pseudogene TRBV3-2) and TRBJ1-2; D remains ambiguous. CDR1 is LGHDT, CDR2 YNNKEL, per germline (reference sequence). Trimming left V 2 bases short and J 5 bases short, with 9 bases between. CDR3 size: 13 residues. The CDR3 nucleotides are TGTGCCAGCAGCCAACCCGAGCAGTATGGCTACACCTTC. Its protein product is CASSQPEQYGYTF.

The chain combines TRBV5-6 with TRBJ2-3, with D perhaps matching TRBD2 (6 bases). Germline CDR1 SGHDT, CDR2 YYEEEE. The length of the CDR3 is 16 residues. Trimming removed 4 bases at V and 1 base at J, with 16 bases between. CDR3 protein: CASSPGSDRGTDTQYF. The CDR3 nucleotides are TGTGCCAGCAGCCCCGGGAGTGATCGAGGCACAGATACGCAGTATTTT.

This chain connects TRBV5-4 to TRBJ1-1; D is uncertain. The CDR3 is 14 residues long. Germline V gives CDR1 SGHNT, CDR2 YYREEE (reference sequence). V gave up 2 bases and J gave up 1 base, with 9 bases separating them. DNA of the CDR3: TGTGCCAGCAGCTTTGGCGTAGGGAACACTGAAGCTTTCTTT. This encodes CASSFGVGNTEAFF.

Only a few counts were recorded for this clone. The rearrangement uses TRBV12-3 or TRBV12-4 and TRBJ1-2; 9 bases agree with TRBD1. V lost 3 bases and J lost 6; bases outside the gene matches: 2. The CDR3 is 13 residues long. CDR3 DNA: TGTGCCAGCAGTTTTTGGGACAGGGATGGCTACACCTTC. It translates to CASSFWDRDGYTF.

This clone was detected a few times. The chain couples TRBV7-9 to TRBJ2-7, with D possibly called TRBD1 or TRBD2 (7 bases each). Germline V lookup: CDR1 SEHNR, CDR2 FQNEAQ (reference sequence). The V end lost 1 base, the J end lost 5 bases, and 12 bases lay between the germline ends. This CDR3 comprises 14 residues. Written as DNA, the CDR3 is TGTGCCAGCAGCTTAGTGGGAGGGGGCAACGAGCAGTACTTC. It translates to CASSLVGGGNEQYF.

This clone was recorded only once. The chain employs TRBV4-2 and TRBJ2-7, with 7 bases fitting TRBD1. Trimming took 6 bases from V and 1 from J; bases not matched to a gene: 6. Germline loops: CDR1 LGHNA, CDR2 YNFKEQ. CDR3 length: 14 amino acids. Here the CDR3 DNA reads TGTGCCAGCAGTCCTTCGACAGGGTCCTACGAGCAGTACTTC. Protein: CASSPSTGSYEQYF.

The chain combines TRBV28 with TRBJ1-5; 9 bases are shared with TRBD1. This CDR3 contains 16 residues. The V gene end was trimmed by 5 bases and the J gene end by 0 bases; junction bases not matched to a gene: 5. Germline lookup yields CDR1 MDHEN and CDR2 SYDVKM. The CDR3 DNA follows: TGTGCCAGCAGTCACCGGACAGGGGTTAGCAATCAGCCCCAGCATTTT. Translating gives CASSHRTGVSNQPQHF. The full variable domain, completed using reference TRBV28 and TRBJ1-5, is DVKVTQSSRYLVKRTGEKVFLECVQDMDHENMFWYRQDPGLGLRLIYFSYDVKMKEKGDIPEGYSVSREKKERFSLILESASTNQTSMYLCASSHRTGVSNQPQHFGDGTRLSIL.

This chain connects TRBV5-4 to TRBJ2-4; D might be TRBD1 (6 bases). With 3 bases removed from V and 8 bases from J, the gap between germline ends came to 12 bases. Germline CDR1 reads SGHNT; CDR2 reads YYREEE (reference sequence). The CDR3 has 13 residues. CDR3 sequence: CASSSRQADIQYF. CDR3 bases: TGTGCCAGCAGCTCTCGACAGGCCGACATTCAGTACTTC.

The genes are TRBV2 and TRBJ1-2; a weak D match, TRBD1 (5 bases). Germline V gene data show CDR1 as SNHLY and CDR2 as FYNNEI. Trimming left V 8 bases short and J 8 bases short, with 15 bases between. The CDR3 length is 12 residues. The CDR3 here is CASPTEAGGYTF. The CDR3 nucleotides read TGTGCCAGCCCGACAGAAGCTGGCGGCTACACCTTC.

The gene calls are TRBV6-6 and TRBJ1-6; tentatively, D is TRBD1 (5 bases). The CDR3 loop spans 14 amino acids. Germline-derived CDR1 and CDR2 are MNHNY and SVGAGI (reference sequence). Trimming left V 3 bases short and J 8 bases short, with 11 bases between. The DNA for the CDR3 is TGTGCCAGCAGTTATGAAGGGACCTATTCACCCCTCCACTTT. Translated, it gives CASSYEGTYSPLHF.

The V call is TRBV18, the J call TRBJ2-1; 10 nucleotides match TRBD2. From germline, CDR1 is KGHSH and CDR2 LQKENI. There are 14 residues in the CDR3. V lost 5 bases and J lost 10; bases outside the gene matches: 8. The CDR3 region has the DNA TGTGCCAGCTCATCAGCGGGGGGGCCGCGGGAGCAGTTCTTC. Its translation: CASSSAGGPREQFF.

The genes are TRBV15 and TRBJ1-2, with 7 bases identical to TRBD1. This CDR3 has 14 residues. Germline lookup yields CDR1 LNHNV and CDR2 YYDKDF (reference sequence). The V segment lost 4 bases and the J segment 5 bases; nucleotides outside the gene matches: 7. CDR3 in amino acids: CATSTRSTGYGYTF. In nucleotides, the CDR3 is TGTGCCACCAGCACCAGATCGACAGGGTATGGCTACACCTTC.

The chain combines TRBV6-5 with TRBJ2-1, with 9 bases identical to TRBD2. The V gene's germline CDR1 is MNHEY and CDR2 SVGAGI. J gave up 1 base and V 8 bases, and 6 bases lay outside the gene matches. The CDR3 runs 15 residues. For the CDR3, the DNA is TGTGCCAGCTCCGACAGCGGGAGGTCCTACAATGAGCAGTTCTTC. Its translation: CASSDSGRSYNEQFF.

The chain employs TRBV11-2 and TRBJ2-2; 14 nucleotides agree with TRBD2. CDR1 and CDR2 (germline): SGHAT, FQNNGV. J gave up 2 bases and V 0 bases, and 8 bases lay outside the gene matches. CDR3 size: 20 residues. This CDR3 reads CASSLERGLAGARNTGELFF. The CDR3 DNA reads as TGTGCCAGCAGCTTAGAACGGGGACTAGCGGGGGCGCGAAACACCGGGGAGCTGTTTTTT.

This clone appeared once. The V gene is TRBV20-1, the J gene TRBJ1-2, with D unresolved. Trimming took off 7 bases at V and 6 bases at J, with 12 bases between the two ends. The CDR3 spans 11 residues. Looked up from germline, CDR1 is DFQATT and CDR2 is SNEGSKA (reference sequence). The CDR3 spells CSGPRGNGYTF. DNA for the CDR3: TGCAGTGGGCCACGAGGGAATGGCTACACCTTC.

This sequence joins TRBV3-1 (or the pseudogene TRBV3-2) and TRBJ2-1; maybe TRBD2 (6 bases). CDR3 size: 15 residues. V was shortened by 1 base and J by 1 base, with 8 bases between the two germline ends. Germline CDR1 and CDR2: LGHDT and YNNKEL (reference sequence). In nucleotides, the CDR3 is TGTGCCAGCAGCCAAGGGCGGGGTTCCTACAATGAGCAGTTCTTC. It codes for CASSQGRGSYNEQFF.

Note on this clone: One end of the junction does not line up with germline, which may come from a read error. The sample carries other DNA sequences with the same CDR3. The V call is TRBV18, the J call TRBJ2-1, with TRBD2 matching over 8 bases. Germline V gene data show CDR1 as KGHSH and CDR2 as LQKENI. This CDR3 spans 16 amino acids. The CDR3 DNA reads TGTGCCAGCTCACGGCTAGCGGGTAGCTCCTACAATGAGCAATTCTTC. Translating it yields CASSRLAGSSYNEQFF.

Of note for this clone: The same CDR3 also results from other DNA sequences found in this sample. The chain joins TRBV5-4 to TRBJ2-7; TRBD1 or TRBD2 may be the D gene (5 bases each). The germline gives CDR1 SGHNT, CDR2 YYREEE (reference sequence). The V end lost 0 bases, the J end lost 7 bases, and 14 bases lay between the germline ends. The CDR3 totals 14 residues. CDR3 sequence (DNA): TGTGCCAGCAGCTTGGACCCGGGTTGGGGGGAGCAGTACTTC. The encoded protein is CASSLDPGWGEQYF.

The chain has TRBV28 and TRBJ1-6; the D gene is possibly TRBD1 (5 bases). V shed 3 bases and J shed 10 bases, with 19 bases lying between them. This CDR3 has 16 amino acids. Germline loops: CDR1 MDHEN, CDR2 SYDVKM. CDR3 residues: CASSLGTGTGRSPLHF. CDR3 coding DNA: TGTGCCAGCAGTTTGGGGACCGGGACCGGGAGATCACCCCTCCACTTT.

The CDR3 protein is CASSARLQGADTQYF. DNA for the CDR3: TGTGCCAGCAGCGCGAGACTTCAGGGAGCAGATACGCAGTATTTT. This rearrangement joins TRBV5-4 to TRBJ2-3; D possibly matches TRBD1 or TRBD2 (5 bases each). Germline V CDR1 and CDR2: SGHNT, YYREEE (reference sequence). V was trimmed by 4 bases and J by 4 bases, leaving 16 bases between them. There are 15 residues in the CDR3.

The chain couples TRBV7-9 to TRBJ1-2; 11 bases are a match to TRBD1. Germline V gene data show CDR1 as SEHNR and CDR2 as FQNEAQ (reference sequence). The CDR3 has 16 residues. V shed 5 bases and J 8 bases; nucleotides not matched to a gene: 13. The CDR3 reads CASSPTRTGGAGGYTF. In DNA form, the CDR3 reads TGTGCCAGCAGCCCCACCCGGACAGGGGGCGCGGGGGGCTACACCTTC.

CDR3 sequence (DNA): TGCAGCGTTGAACTGTTCCCCAATGAGCAGTTCTTC. This gives the protein CSVELFPNEQFF. The chain uses TRBV29-1 and TRBJ2-1; D gene unclear. Germline V gene sequence: CDR1 SQVTM, CDR2 ANQGSEA. With 2 bases removed from V and 6 bases from J, the gap between germline ends came to 8 bases. This CDR3 contains 12 residues.

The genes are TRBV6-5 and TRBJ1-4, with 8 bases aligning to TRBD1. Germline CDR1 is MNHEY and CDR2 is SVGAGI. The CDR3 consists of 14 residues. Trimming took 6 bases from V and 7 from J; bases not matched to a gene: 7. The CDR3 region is CASRRDRGGEKLFF. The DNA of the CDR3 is TGTGCCAGCAGGCGTGACAGGGGAGGTGAAAAACTGTTTTTT.

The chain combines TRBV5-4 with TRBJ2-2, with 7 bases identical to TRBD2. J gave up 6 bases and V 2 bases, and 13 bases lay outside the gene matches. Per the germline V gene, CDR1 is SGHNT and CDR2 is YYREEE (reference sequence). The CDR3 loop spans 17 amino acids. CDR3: CASSLGVFAGVSGELFF. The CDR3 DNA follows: TGTGCCAGCAGCTTAGGGGTCTTCGCGGGGGTGTCCGGGGAGCTGTTTTTT.

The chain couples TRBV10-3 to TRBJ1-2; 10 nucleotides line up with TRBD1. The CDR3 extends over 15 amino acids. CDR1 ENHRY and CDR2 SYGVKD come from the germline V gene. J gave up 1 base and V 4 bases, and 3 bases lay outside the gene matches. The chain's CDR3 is CAISGDRGLNYGYTF. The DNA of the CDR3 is TGTGCCATCAGTGGGGACAGGGGACTTAACTATGGCTACACCTTC.